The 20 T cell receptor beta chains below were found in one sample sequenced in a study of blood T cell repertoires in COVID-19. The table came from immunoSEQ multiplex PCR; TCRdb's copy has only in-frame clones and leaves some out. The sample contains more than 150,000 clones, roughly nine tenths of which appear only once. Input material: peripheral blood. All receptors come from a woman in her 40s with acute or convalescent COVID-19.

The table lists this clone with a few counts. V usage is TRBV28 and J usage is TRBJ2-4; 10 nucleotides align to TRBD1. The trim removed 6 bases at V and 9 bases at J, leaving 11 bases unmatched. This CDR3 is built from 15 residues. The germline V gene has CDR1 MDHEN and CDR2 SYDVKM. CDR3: CASSQSTGGRFIQYF. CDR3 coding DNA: TGTGCCAGCAGCCAATCGACAGGGGGCCGATTCATTCAGTACTTC.

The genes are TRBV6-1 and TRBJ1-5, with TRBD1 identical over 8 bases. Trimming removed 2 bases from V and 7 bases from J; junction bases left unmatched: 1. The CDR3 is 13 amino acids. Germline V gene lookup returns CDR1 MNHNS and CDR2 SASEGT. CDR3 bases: TGTGCCAGCAGTGAAACAGGGGGACAGCCCCAGCATTTT. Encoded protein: CASSETGGQPQHF.

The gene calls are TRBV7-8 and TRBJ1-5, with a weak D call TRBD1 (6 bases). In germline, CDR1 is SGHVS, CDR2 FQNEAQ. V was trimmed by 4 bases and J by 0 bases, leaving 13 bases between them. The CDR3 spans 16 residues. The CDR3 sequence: CASSSYGQYSNQPQHF. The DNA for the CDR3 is TGTGCCAGCAGCTCTTACGGACAGTATAGCAATCAGCCCCAGCATTTT.

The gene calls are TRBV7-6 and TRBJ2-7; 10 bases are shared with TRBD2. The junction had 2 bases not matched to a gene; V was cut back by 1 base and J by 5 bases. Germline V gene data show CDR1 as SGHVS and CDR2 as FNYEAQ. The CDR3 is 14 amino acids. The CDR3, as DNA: TGTGCCAGCAGCTTAGGTCTAGCGGGGGACGAGCAGTACTTC. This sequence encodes CASSLGLAGDEQYF.

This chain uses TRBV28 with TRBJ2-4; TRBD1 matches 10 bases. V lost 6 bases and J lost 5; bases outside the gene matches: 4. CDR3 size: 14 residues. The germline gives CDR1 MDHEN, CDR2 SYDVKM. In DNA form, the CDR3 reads TGTGCCAGCAGGGTCGGGACAGGGGAAAACATTCAGTACTTC. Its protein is CASRVGTGENIQYF.

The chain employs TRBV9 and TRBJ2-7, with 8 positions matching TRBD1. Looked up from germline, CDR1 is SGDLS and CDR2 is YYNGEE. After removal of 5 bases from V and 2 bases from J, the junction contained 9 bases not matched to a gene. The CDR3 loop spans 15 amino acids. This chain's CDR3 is CASSLTGTGTYEQYF. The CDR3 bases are TGTGCCAGCAGTCTTACCGGGACAGGAACCTACGAGCAGTACTTC.

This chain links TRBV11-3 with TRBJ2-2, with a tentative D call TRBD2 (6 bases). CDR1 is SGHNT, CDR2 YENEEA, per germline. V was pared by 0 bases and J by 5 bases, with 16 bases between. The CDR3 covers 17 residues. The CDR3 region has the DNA TGTGCCAGCAGCTTAGACCTAACGACTAGAGATACCGGGGAGCTGTTTTTT. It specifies CASSLDLTTRDTGELFF.

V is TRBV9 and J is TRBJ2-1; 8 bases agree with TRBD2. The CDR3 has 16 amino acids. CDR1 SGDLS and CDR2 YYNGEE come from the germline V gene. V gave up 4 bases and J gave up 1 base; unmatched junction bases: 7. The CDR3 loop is CASSLGAGGSYNEQFF. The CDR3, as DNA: TGTGCCAGCAGCCTCGGGGCGGGGGGATCCTACAATGAGCAGTTCTTC.

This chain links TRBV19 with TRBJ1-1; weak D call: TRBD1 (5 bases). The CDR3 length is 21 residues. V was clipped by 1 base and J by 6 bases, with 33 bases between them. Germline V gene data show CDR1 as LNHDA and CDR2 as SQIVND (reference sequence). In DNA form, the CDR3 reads TGTGCCAGTAGTATAGGGGGGAGGTGGAGGGAGGGGATTGGCTTGCGACCTGAAGCTTTCTTT. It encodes CASSIGGRWREGIGLRPEAFF.

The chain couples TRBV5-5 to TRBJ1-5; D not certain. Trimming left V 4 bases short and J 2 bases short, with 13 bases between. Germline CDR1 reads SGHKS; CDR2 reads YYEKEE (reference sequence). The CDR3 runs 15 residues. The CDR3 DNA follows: TGTGCCAGCAGCCCGGCGGTGGCGGGCAATCAGCCCCAGCATTTT. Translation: CASSPAVAGNQPQHF.

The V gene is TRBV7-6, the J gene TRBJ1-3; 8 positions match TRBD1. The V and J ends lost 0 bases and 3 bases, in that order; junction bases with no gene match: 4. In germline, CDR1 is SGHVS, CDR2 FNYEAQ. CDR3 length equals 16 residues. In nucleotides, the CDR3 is TGTGCCAGCAGCTTAGCAGGGACAGGCGGTGGAAACACCATATATTTT. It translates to CASSLAGTGGGNTIYF.

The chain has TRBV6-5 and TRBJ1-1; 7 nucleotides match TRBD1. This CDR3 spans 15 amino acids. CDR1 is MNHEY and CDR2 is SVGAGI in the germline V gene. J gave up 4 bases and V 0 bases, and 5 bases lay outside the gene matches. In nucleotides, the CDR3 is TGTGCCAGCAGTTACTCGAACAGGGGTAGCACTGAAGCTTTCTTT. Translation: CASSYSNRGSTEAFF.

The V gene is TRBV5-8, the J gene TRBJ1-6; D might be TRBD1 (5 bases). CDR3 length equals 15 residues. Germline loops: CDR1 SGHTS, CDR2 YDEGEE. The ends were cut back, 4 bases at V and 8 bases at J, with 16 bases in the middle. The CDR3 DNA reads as TGTGCCAGCAGCCATGTTTCGGGGGATTATTCACCCCTCCACTTT. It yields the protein CASSHVSGDYSPLHF.

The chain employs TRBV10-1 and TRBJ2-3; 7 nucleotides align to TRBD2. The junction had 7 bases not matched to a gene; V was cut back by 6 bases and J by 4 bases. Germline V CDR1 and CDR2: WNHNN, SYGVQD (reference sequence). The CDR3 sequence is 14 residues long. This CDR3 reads CASSNGEGPDTQYF. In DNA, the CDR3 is TGCGCCAGCAGCAACGGGGAGGGTCCAGATACGCAGTATTTT.

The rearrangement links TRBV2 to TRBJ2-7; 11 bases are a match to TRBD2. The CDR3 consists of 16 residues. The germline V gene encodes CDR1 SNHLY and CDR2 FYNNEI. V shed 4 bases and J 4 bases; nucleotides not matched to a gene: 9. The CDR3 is CASSGMTSGAYYEQYF. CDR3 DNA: TGTGCCAGCAGTGGGATGACTAGCGGGGCTTATTACGAGCAGTACTTC.

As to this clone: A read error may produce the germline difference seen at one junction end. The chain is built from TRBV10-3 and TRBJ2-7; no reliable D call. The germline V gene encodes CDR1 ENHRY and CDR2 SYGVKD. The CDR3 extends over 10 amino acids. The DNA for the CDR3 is TGTGCCATCAGTGAGGCTAGACTCTTCTTC. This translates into CAISEARLFF.

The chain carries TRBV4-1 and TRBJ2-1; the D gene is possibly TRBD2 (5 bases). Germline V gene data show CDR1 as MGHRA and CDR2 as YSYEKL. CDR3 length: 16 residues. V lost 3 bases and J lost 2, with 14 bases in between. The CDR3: CASSQPTRTPYNEQFF. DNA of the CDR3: TGCGCCAGCAGCCAGCCAACTAGGACGCCCTACAATGAGCAGTTCTTC.

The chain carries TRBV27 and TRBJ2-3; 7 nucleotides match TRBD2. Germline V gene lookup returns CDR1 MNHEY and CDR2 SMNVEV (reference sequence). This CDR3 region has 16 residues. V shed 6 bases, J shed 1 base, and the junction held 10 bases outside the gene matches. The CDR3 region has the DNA TGTGCCAGCAGCCCACTAATTCGGGAGGGCACAGATACGCAGTATTTT. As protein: CASSPLIREGTDTQYF.

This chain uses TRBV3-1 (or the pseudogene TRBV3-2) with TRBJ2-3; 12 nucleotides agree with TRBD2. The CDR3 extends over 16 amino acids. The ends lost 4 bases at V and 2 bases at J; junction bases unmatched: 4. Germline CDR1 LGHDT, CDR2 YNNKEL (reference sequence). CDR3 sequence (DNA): TGTGCCAGCAGCCGGTCTAGCGGGGGGGACACAGATACGCAGTATTTT. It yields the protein CASSRSSGGDTDTQYF.

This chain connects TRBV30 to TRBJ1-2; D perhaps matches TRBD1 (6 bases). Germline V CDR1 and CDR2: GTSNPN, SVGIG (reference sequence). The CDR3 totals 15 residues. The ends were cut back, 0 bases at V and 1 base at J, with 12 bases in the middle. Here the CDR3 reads CAWSVNEGVNYGYTF. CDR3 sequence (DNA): TGTGCCTGGAGTGTAAACGAGGGGGTTAACTATGGCTACACCTTC.